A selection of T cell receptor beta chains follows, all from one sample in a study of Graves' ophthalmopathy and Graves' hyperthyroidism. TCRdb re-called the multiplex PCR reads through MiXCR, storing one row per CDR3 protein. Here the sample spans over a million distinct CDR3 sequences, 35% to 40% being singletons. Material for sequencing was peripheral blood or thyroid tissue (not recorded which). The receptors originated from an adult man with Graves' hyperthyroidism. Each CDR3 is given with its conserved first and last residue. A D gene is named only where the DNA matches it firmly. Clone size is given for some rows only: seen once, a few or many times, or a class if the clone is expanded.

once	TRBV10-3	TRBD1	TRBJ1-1	CAIKGQPNTEAFF	TGTGCCATCAAGGGACAGCCAAACACTGAAGCTTTCTTT
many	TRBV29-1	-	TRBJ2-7	CSVEVGISYEQYF	TGCAGCGTTGAAGTGGGCATTTCCTACGAGCAGTACTTC
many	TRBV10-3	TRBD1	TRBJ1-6	CASSSAGTENSPLHF	TGTGCCAGCAGTTCCGCCGGGACAGAAAATTCACCCCTCCACTTT
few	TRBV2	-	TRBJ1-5	CASFLSYSNQPQHF	TGTGCCAGCTTTCTCAGCTATAGCAATCAGCCCCAGCATTTT
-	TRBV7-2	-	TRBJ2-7	CASSLGSLAPYEQYF	TGTGCCAGCAGCTTAGGGAGCCTAGCGCCCTACGAGCAGTACTTC
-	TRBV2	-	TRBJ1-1	CASCEDGAWNTEAFF	TGTGCCAGCTGTGAGGACGGAGCATGGAACACTGAAGCTTTCTTT
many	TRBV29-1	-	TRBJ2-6	CSVAGESGANVLTF	TGCAGCGTTGCGGGGGAGAGTGGGGCCAACGTCCTGACTTTC
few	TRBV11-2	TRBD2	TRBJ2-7	CASSSPLLAGEPSEQYF	TGTGCCAGCAGCTCCCCCCTACTAGCGGGAGAGCCCAGTGAGCAGTACTTC
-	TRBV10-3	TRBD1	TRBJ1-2	CAISEGGTGHYGYTF	TGTGCCATCAGTGAAGGTGGGACAGGACACTATGGCTACACCTTC
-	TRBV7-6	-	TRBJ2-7	CASSSGTKYYEQYF	TGTGCCAGCAGCTCCGGGACCAAGTACTACGAGCAGTACTTC
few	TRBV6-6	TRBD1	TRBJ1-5	CASTQTGFGGQPQHF	TGTGCCAGCACCCAGACAGGGTTCGGAGGTCAGCCCCAGCATTTT
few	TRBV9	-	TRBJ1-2	CASSPTKKAPYGYTF	TGTGCCAGCAGCCCGACGAAAAAGGCCCCCTATGGCTACACCTTC
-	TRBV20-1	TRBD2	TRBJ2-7	CSARAGGDPAEQYF	TGCAGTGCTAGAGCGGGGGGGGATCCGGCGGAGCAGTACTTC
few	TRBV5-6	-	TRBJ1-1	CASSPVGELTEAFF	TGTGCCAGCAGCCCCGTAGGGGAACTCACTGAAGCTTTCTTT
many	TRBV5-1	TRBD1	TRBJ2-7	CASSSGQGHGYEQYF	TGCGCCAGCAGCTCGGGACAGGGTCACGGCTACGAGCAGTACTTC
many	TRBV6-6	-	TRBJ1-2	CASSSPRRVNYGYTF	TGTGCCAGCAGTTCCCCGAGAAGGGTAAACTATGGCTACACCTTC
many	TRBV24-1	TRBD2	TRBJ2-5	CATSDPKPSGSTLQETQYF	TGTGCCACCAGTGATCCTAAACCTAGCGGATCTACACTCCAAGAGACCCAGTACTTC
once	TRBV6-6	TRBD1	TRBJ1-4	CASSWDSATNEKLFF	TGTGCCAGCAGTTGGGACAGTGCAACTAATGAAAAACTGTTTTTT
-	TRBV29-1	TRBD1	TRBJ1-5	CSVENPGTGTGNQPQHF	TGCAGCGTTGAAAACCCCGGGACAGGGACGGGCAATCAGCCCCAGCATTTT
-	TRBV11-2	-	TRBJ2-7	CASSYWNRKDEQYF	TGTGCCAGCAGTTACTGGAACCGCAAGGACGAGCAGTACTTC